A single sample is the source of the 5 T cell receptor beta chains below, sequenced in a study of blood T cell repertoires in COVID-19. Repertoires were generated with immunoSEQ multiplex PCR, while TCRdb's copy carries only in-frame clones and drops some. The sample carries some 240,000 clones, roughly 83% recorded once. The sequenced sample consisted of peripheral blood. The receptors were gathered from a woman aged 80 or over with acute or convalescent COVID-19.

This clone has a count of ten or more. The chain combines TRBV5-4 with TRBJ2-2; 7 bases are a match to TRBD1. This CDR3 is built from 16 residues. Germline CDR1 reads SGHNT; CDR2 reads YYREEE (reference sequence). V was pared by 4 bases and J by 2 bases, with 8 bases of the junction left unmatched. In DNA form, the CDR3 reads TGTGCCAGCAGCCAACCCGGGACAGAAAACACCGGGGAGCTGTTTTTT. Protein sequence: CASSQPGTENTGELFF.

This chain links TRBV2 with TRBJ1-1; the match to TRBD1 covers 12 bases. The CDR3 contains 16 residues. Looked up from germline, CDR1 is SNHLY and CDR2 is FYNNEI. V shed 6 bases and J 4 bases; nucleotides not matched to a gene: 9. The CDR3 DNA reads TGTGCCAGCAGGAGGGGGACAGGGGGCGCGGGCACTGAAGCTTTCTTT. Encoded protein: CASRRGTGGAGTEAFF.

This clone showed up many times. The gene calls are TRBV18 and TRBJ1-2; D perhaps matches TRBD1 (5 bases). V was pared by 3 bases and J by 5 bases, with 10 bases between. This CDR3 contains 13 residues. CDR1 KGHSH and CDR2 LQKENI come from the germline V gene. This chain's CDR3 is CASSPVGGYGYTF. CDR3 coding DNA: TGTGCCAGCTCACCGGTGGGGGGGTATGGCTACACCTTC.

The chain carries TRBV7-8 and TRBJ2-5; 12 bases map to TRBD1. Germline V gene lookup returns CDR1 SGHVS and CDR2 FQNEAQ. The V segment lost 0 bases and the J segment 1 base; nucleotides outside the gene matches: 0. The CDR3 has 16 amino acids. CDR3 amino acids: CASSLAGQGAQETQYF. The CDR3 DNA is TGTGCCAGCAGCTTAGCGGGACAGGGGGCCCAAGAGACCCAGTACTTC.

As regards this clone: Other DNA sequences within the sample encode an identical CDR3. This chain connects TRBV7-9 to TRBJ1-2; D gene unclear. The CDR3 length is 12 residues. Germline CDR1 and CDR2: SEHNR and FQNEAQ (reference sequence). Trimming shortened V by 4 bases and J by 4 bases, and 7 bases separated the two germline ends. The CDR3 coding sequence is TGTGCCAGCAGCTCCCGGAGCTATGGCTACACCTTC. Protein sequence: CASSSRSYGYTF.